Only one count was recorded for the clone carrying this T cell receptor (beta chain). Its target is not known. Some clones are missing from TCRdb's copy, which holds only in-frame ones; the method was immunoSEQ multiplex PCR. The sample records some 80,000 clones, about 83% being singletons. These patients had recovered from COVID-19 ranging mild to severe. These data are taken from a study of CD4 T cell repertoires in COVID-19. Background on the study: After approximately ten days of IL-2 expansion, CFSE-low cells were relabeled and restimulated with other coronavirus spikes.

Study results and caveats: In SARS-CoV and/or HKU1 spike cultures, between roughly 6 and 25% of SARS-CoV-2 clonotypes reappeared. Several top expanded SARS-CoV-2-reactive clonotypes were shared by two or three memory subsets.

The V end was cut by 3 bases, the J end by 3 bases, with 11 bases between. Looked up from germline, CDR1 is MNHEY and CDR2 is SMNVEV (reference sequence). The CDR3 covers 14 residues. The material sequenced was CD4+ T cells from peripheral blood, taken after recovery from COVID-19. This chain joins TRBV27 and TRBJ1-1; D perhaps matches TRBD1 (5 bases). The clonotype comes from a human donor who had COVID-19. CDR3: CASSFGTGDTEAFF. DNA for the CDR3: TGTGCCAGCAGTTTCGGAACGGGGGACACTGAAGCTTTCTTT.